The entry below describes one T cell receptor beta chain. This clone was counted only a few times. Its antigen specificity is not known. No base quality information exists; no much larger clone differs at one position. V is clipped by 3 bases and J by 5 bases, and the sequence between their germline boundaries is 10 bases long. CDR3 length: 13 amino acids, cysteine to phenylalanine. Of all the DNA, just the CDR3 is kept, 39 bases in frame from base 1. For CDR1 and CDR2, the germline V gene (reference sequence) lists LNHNV and YYDKDF. TCRbeta CDR3 regions were amplified from genomic DNA by means of the immunoSEQ Assay, a bias-controlled multiplex PCR. The source study handled its data this way. Nucleated cell counts per sample were estimated from amplification of reference gene primers within the assay. To quantify the absolute abundance of each unique TCRbeta CDR3 rearrangement, sequence reads were collapsed and filtered. For each sample, productive Simpson clonality was calculated as the square root of Simpson's diversity index over productive rearrangements. Entries here come from immuneACCESS through TCRdb and include only in-frame sequences with V and J called. Some clones fail to appear in such tables; in the studies checked, an unresolved V gene covers under half of the shortfall, and the cause of the remainder is unknown. Clone size and V and J calls were adopted from that table, with D and trimming inferred from the DNA. The sample includes approximately 110,000 clones, with about two thirds observed a single time. Of the sample, more than 0.8% falls within the top ten clones.

This entry belongs to a study of blood T cell repertoires in COVID-19 (TCRdb year 2020). With regard to the full study: The collaborator samples originated in the United States, Italy and Spain and spanned the acute and convalescent phases of COVID-19. The prospective study material was composed of cDNA or gDNA derived from T cells, B-cell-depleted T cells, or PBMCs. The dataset comprised deeply sampled blood TCRbeta repertoires from subjects exposed to, actively infected with, or recovered from COVID-19. The repertoires were released in a freely available public database intended as a resource for research on the immune response to SARS-CoV-2. The samples were drawn from two sources: the first 160 participants of the ongoing ImmuneRACE study, and 1,000 to 1,500 subjects contributed by 6 global collaborators. Nearly every sample came with metadata listing a de-identified subject ID, COVID-19 status, age in years and sex. HLA class I and class II types, where available, came from metadata supplied by the sample provider rather than from assay-based typing.

Collaborating institutions collected whole blood in K2EDTA tubes following their own protocols. For TCRbeta analysis, collaborators shipped samples in one of three forms: frozen whole blood, isolated PBMCs, or DNA extracted from either of those sample types. The paper's findings and limits, for the study overall: The quantity of clinical and demographic metadata differed by source and by participant and was supplied without curation.

This TCR was recovered from a human donor with acute or convalescent COVID-19. The donor label of this sample is uncertain. The sample was peripheral blood. Recombination linked TRBV15 to TRBJ2-5, with a tentative D gene TRBD2 over 6 matching bases. This receptor carries the CDR3 CATSSRGWETQYF. Read as DNA, the sequence is TGTGCCACCAGCAGCCGGGGGTGGGAGACCCAGTACTTC.